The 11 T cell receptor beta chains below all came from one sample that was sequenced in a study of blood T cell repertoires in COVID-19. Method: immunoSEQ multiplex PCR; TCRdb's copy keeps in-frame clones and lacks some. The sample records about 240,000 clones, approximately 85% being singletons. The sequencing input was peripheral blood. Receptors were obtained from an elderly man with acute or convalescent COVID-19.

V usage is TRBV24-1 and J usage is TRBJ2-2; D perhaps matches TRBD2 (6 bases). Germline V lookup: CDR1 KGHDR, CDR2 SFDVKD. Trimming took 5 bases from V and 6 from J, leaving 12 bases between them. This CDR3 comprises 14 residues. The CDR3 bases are TGTGCCACCAGTGCGGGTTGGGGGGCCGGGGAGCTGTTTTTT. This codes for CATSAGWGAGELFF.

CDR3 bases: TGTGCCAGCTCACCGCTGGGACTAGCCAATGAGCAGTTCTTC. It is translated as CASSPLGLANEQFF. The chain is built from TRBV18 and TRBJ2-1; 9 bases match TRBD2. CDR3 length: 14 amino acids. Germline CDR1 KGHSH, CDR2 LQKENI. V was clipped by 3 bases and J by 6 bases; unmatched bases: 3.

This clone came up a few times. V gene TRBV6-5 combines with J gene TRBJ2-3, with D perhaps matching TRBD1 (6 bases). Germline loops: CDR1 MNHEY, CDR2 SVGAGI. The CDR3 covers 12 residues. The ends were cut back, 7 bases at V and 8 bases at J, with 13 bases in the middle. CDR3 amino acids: CASKPQGSTQYF. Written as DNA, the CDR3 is TGTGCCAGCAAACCCCAGGGGTCTACGCAGTATTTT.

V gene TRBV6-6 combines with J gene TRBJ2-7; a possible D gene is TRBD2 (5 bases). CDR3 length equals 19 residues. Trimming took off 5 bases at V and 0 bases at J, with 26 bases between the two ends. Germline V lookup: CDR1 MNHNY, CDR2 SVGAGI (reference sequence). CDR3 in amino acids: CASSRELSAQSRSSYEQYF. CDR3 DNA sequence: TGTGCCAGCAGTCGGGAACTATCGGCCCAGAGCCGTTCCTCCTACGAGCAGTACTTC.

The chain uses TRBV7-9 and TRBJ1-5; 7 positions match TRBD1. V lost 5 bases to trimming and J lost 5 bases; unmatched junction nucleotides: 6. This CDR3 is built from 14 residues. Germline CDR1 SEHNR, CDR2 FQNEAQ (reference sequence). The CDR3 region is CASSVTGEYQPQHF. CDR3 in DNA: TGTGCCAGCAGCGTCACAGGGGAATATCAGCCCCAGCATTTT.

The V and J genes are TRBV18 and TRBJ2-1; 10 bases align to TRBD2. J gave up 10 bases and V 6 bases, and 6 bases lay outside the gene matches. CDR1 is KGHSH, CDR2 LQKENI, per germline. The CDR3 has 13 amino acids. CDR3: CASSPSLAGEQFF. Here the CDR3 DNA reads TGTGCCAGCTCCCCCTCACTAGCGGGGGAGCAGTTCTTC. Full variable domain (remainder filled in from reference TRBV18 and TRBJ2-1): NAGVMQNPRHLVRRRGQEARLRCSPMKGHSHVYWYRQLPEEGLKFMVYLQKENIIDESGMPKERFSAEFPKEGPSILRIQQVVRGDSAAYFCASSPSLAGEQFFGPGTRLTVL.

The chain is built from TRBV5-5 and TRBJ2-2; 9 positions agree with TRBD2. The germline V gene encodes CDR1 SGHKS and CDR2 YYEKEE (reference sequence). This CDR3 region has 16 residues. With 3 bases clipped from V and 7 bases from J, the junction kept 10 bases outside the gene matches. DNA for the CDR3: TGTGCCAGCAGCTGGGAACCTAGCGGGAAGCGCGGGGAGCTGTTTTTT. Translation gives CASSWEPSGKRGELFF.

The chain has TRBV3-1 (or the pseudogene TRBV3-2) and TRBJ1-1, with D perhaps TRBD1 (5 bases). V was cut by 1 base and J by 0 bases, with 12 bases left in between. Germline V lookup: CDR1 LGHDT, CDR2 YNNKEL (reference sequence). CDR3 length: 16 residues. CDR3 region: CASSQGILGVNTEAFF. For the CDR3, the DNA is TGTGCCAGCAGCCAAGGAATATTAGGGGTGAACACTGAAGCTTTCTTT.

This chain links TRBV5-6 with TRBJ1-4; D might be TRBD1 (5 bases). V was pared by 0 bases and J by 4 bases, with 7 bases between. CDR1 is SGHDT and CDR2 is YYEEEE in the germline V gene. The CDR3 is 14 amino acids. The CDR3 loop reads CASSLGQHNEKLFF. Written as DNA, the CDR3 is TGTGCCAGCAGCTTGGGACAGCATAATGAAAAACTGTTTTTT. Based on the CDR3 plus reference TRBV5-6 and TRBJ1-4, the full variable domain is DAGVTQSPTHLIKTRGQQVTLRCSPKSGHDTVSWYQQALGQGPQFIFQYYEEEERQRGNFPDRFSGHQFPNYSSELNVNALLLGDSALYLCASSLGQHNEKLFFGSGTQLSVL.

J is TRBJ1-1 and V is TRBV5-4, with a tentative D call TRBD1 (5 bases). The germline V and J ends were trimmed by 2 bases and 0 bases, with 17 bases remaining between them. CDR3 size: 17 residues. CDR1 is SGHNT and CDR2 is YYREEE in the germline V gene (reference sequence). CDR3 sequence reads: CASSFSGYGAMNTEAFF. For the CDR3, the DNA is TGTGCCAGCAGCTTTTCAGGGTATGGGGCCATGAACACTGAAGCTTTCTTT.

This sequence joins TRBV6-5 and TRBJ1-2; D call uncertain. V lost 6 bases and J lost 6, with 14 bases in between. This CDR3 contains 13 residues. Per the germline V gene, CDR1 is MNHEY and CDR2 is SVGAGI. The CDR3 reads CASSLHPQDGYTF. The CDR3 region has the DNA TGTGCCAGCAGCCTCCACCCCCAGGATGGCTACACCTTC.